Shown below are 29 T cell receptor beta chains from a single sample sequenced in a study of OX40 agonist ivuxolimab in advanced cancers. The data were produced by immunoSEQ multiplex PCR, yet TCRdb's version contains in-frame clones alone and is incomplete. The sample carries roughly 34,000 clones, 84% recorded once. Sequencing used CD4+ or CD8+ T cells sorted from blood, obtained in a trial of the OX40 agonist ivuxolimab. All receptors derive from an adult with an advanced solid tumor such as melanoma, head and neck, liver or kidney cancer.

The chain uses TRBV4-3 and TRBJ2-1, with a tentative D call TRBD2 (7 bases). Trimming removed 1 base from V and 9 bases from J, with 13 bases in between. The CDR3 is 14 amino acids. Germline CDR1 LGHNA, CDR2 YSLEER. The CDR3: CASSQGGASGEQFF. The CDR3 region has the DNA TGCGCCAGCAGCCAAGGGGGGGCTAGCGGTGAGCAGTTCTTC.

The chain has TRBV7-6 and TRBJ2-5; a possible D gene is TRBD1 (5 bases). The CDR3 has 14 residues. V lost 1 base and J 5 bases, leaving 11 bases between the germline ends. Looked up from germline, CDR1 is SGHVS and CDR2 is FNYEAQ. CDR3 in DNA: TGTGCCAGCAGCTTAGGGGGTCCAGGGGAGACCCAGTACTTC. Its translation: CASSLGGPGETQYF.

The rearrangement links TRBV7-6 to TRBJ2-5; 8 positions agree with TRBD2. V lost 7 bases, J lost 4 bases, and 2 bases stayed unmatched. The germline gives CDR1 SGHVS, CDR2 FNYEAQ. The CDR3 sequence is 12 residues long. The CDR3 here is CASTRGGETQYF. Here the CDR3 DNA reads TGTGCCAGCACCCGGGGGGGAGAGACCCAGTACTTC.

The J gene is TRBJ1-3, the V gene TRBV30, with D possibly TRBD1 on 5 matching bases. The CDR3 has 13 residues. Trimming cost V 3 bases and J 0 bases, with 6 bases left between them. Germline CDR1 is GTSNPN and CDR2 is SVGIG (reference sequence). CDR3 in DNA: TGTGCCTGGAGGCAGGGCTCTGGAAACACCATATATTTT. Protein sequence: CAWRQGSGNTIYF.

The V and J genes are TRBV4-3 and TRBJ2-1, with a possible D match to TRBD2 (6 bases). Germline CDR1 LGHNA, CDR2 YSLEER. Trimming removed 0 bases at V and 9 bases at J, with 15 bases between. The CDR3 contains 15 residues. The chain's CDR3 is CASSQDFDGRLEQFF. The CDR3 DNA is TGCGCCAGCAGCCAAGATTTTGACGGGAGACTTGAGCAGTTCTTC.

This clone was found a few times. The V and J genes are TRBV27 and TRBJ2-2; 8 bases align to TRBD1. The CDR3 spans 15 residues. Germline values: CDR1 MNHEY, CDR2 SMNVEV (reference sequence). Trimming took 4 bases from V and 4 from J; bases not matched to a gene: 5. DNA for the CDR3: TGTGCCAGCAGTTCTACAGGGGGGATCACCGGGGAGCTGTTTTTT. Residues: CASSSTGGITGELFF.

This sequence joins TRBV15 and TRBJ2-5; weak D call: TRBD2 (5 bases). Germline CDR1 is LNHNV and CDR2 is YYDKDF (reference sequence). The CDR3 loop spans 15 amino acids. Deletions cut 1 base from V and 5 bases from J, with 14 bases between. As DNA, the CDR3 is TGTGCCACCAGCAGAGCACCACTAGAGGCTGAGACCCAGTACTTC. This gives the protein CATSRAPLEAETQYF.

The chain carries TRBV6-5 and TRBJ2-1; a possible D gene is TRBD2 (5 bases). CDR1 is MNHEY and CDR2 is SVGAGI in the germline V gene. The CDR3 covers 16 residues. Trimming pared 0 bases from V and 0 bases from J, leaving 9 bases between. DNA for the CDR3: TGTGCCAGCAGTTACTCGAGGAGGAGCTCCTACAATGAGCAGTTCTTC. Its protein product is CASSYSRRSSYNEQFF.

CDR3 loop: CASSPGGESRNEQFF. The CDR3 DNA follows: TGTGCCAGCAGCCCAGGGGGGGAGAGCAGGAATGAGCAGTTCTTC. This chain connects TRBV9 to TRBJ2-1; D might be TRBD1 or TRBD2, each matching 7 bases. CDR3 length: 15 residues. Germline loops: CDR1 SGDLS, CDR2 YYNGEE. Trimming took 4 bases from V and 7 from J, leaving 18 bases between them. Complete variable domain (other parts from reference TRBV9 and TRBJ2-1): DSGVTQTPKHLITATGQRVTLRCSPRSGDLSVYWYQQSLDQGLQFLIQYYNGEERAKGNILERFSAQQFPDLHSELNLSSLELGDSALYFCASSPGGESRNEQFFGPGTRLTVL.

The chain couples TRBV7-9 to TRBJ1-2; D uncertain. V shed 5 bases and J shed 3 bases, with 10 bases lying between them. The CDR3 has 13 residues. Germline V gene lookup returns CDR1 SEHNR and CDR2 FQNEAQ (reference sequence). CDR3 protein: CASSKEEYYGYTF. CDR3 bases: TGTGCCAGCAGCAAGGAGGAATACTATGGCTACACCTTC.

The rearrangement uses TRBV5-6 and TRBJ2-4; TRBD2 might be the D (6 bases). The V gene lost 2 bases and the J gene lost 9 bases, with 15 bases spanning the gap. The CDR3 is made up of 14 amino acids. CDR1 SGHDT and CDR2 YYEEEE come from the germline V gene. As DNA, the CDR3 is TGTGCCAGCAGCTTCCCCTCAGCCGGGGGCATTCAGTACTTC. It codes for CASSFPSAGGIQYF.

This chain links TRBV7-8 with TRBJ2-5, with TRBD2 matching over 7 bases. V trimming: 5 bases; J trimming: 4 bases; junction bases outside the gene matches: 10. The CDR3 runs to 15 residues. The germline gives CDR1 SGHVS, CDR2 FQNEAQ. CDR3 nucleotide sequence: TGTGCCAGCAGCCTTCGGGCGGGAGTGGCAGAGACCCAGTACTTC. Protein: CASSLRAGVAETQYF.

The V gene is TRBV7-9, the J gene TRBJ2-7, with D uncertain. The CDR3 is 13 residues long. V was clipped by 1 base and J by 3 bases, with 7 bases between them. CDR1 is SEHNR and CDR2 is FQNEAQ in the germline V gene (reference sequence). CDR3 sequence (DNA): TGTGCCAGCAGCTTAGGGGTAGACTACGAGCAGTACTTC. This translates into CASSLGVDYEQYF.

The CDR3 loop reads CASSFPRDKVAYNEQFF. The CDR3 DNA follows: TGCGCCAGCAGCTTCCCGCGGGACAAAGTTGCCTACAATGAGCAGTTCTTC. The gene calls are TRBV5-1 and TRBJ2-1, with D perhaps given as TRBD1 or TRBD2 (6 bases each). This CDR3 spans 17 amino acids. Germline V gene data show CDR1 as SGHRS and CDR2 as YFSETQ. V lost 2 bases and J lost 2, with 17 bases in between.

V and J are TRBV4-3 and TRBJ1-1, with 7 bases fitting TRBD1. Germline trimming cut 0 bases from V and 5 bases from J; bases unmatched to any gene: 9. This CDR3 has 16 residues. The germline CDR1 and CDR2 sequences are LGHNA and YSLEER. The CDR3 spells CASSQEYRGRETEAFF. The CDR3 DNA follows: TGCGCCAGCAGCCAAGAGTACAGGGGACGGGAAACTGAAGCTTTCTTT.

V usage is TRBV28 and J usage is TRBJ2-7; possibly TRBD1 for D (5 bases). Per germline, CDR1 MDHEN and CDR2 SYDVKM. Deletions cut 5 bases from V and 4 bases from J, with 21 bases between. The CDR3 is 16 amino acids. The CDR3 DNA is TGTGCCAGCAGTGGTTGGGGCAGGACCGGATTGTACGAGCAGTACTTC. As protein: CASSGWGRTGLYEQYF. The full variable domain, its missing parts supplied by reference TRBV28 and TRBJ2-7, is DVKVTQSSRYLVKRTGEKVFLECVQDMDHENMFWYRQDPGLGLRLIYFSYDVKMKEKGDIPEGYSVSREKKERFSLILESASTNQTSMYLCASSGWGRTGLYEQYFGPGTRLTVT.

The chain is built from TRBV28 and TRBJ1-1; 7 nucleotides match TRBD1. The CDR3 spans 15 residues. The trim removed 5 bases at V and 0 bases at J, leaving 6 bases unmatched. From germline, CDR1 is MDHEN and CDR2 SYDVKM. CDR3 sequence reads: CASSTVGGLNTEAFF. CDR3 coding DNA: TGTGCCAGCAGTACGGTAGGGGGCCTGAACACTGAAGCTTTCTTT.

The chain uses TRBV21-1 and TRBJ1-1. TRBV21-1 is a pseudogene segment. This CDR3 has 15 amino acids. This CDR3 is CASSKVELVDTEAFF. In DNA, the CDR3 is TGTGCCAGCAGCAAAGTGGAATTAGTAGACACTGAAGCTTTCTTT.

Only one count was recorded for this clone. The DNA for the CDR3 is TGTGCCAGCAGTTTCCTCGATTACGAACCATACAGGGAAACTAACTATGGCTACACCTTC. It translates to CASSFLDYEPYRETNYGYTF. The chain has TRBV28 and TRBJ1-2; D is perhaps TRBD1 (6 bases). V shed 3 bases and J shed 0 bases, with 26 bases lying between them. The germline V gene encodes CDR1 MDHEN and CDR2 SYDVKM. The CDR3 extends over 20 amino acids.

This chain connects TRBV15 to TRBJ2-1, with a weak D call TRBD1 (5 bases). Between the trimmed V and J ends, which lost 5 bases and 0 bases, there was a span of 20 bases. The CDR3 runs to 18 residues. Looked up from germline, CDR1 is LNHNV and CDR2 is YYDKDF (reference sequence). CDR3 residues: CATSPVAPQASSYNEQFF. The CDR3 DNA follows: TGTGCCACCAGCCCTGTGGCCCCACAGGCGAGCTCCTACAATGAGCAGTTCTTC.

This chain uses TRBV4-3 with TRBJ2-3; TRBD1 aligns across 7 bases. The CDR3 is made up of 16 amino acids. V trimming: 4 bases; J trimming: 0 bases; junction bases outside the gene matches: 7. CDR1 and CDR2 from the germline V gene are LGHNA and YSLEER. CDR3 sequence: CASSPHRGHSTDTQYF. The CDR3 bases are TGCGCCAGCAGCCCACACAGGGGTCATAGCACAGATACGCAGTATTTT.

The rearrangement joins TRBV28 to TRBJ2-5, with 7 bases aligning to TRBD1. This CDR3 comprises 14 residues. Trimming cost V 4 bases and J 5 bases; bases outside gene matches: 7. Germline V gene sequence: CDR1 MDHEN, CDR2 SYDVKM. The CDR3 region is CASSSSTGWETQYF. CDR3 sequence (DNA): TGTGCCAGCAGTTCATCGACAGGGTGGGAGACCCAGTACTTC.

The rearrangement uses TRBV28 and TRBJ1-5; unclear D gene. Germline CDR1 and CDR2: MDHEN and SYDVKM. The CDR3 is 14 amino acids. V lost 2 bases to trimming and J lost 0 bases, with 5 bases between them. CDR3 amino acids: CASSLPVSNQPQHF. The CDR3 bases are TGTGCCAGCAGTTTACCAGTTAGCAATCAGCCCCAGCATTTT.

This clone has more than one count but fewer than ten. The rearrangement joins TRBV30 to TRBJ1-5; D remains ambiguous. Looked up from germline, CDR1 is GTSNPN and CDR2 is SVGIG (reference sequence). V was trimmed by 1 base and J by 8 bases, leaving 12 bases between them. CDR3 length: 13 residues. The CDR3 DNA follows: TGTGCCTGGAGTGGGACTTCATACGAGCCCCAGCATTTT. Its protein is CAWSGTSYEPQHF.

This clone was recorded only once. The chain has TRBV7-2 and TRBJ1-2; D is possibly TRBD1 (5 bases). The germline V gene encodes CDR1 SGHTA and CDR2 FQGNSA. There are 15 residues in the CDR3. Trimming removed 7 bases from V and 7 bases from J, with 22 bases in between. This chain's CDR3 is CASTDGGFPRRGYTF. CDR3 sequence (DNA): TGTGCCAGCACGGACGGGGGGTTCCCTCGCCGTGGCTACACCTTC. Together with reference TRBV7-2 and TRBJ1-2, the CDR3 gives the full variable domain: GAGVSQSPSNKVTEKGKDVELRCDPISGHTALYWYRQSLGQGLEFLIYFQGNSAPDKSGLPSDRFSAERTGGSVSTLTIQRTQQEDSAVYLCASTDGGFPRRGYTFGSGTRLTVV.

This clone was seen only a few times. The V and J genes are TRBV29-1 and TRBJ1-2; no clear D gene. Germline-derived CDR1 and CDR2 are SQVTM and ANQGSEA. The CDR3 spans 12 residues. The V end was cut by 3 bases, the J end by 1 base, with 6 bases between. CDR3 residues: CSVEASNYGYTF. CDR3 coding DNA: TGCAGCGTTGAGGCCAGTAACTATGGCTACACCTTC. Together with reference TRBV29-1 and TRBJ1-2, the CDR3 gives the full variable domain: SAVISQKPSRDICQRGTSLTIQCQVDSQVTMMFWYRQQPGQSLTLIATANQGSEATYESGFVIDKFPISRPNLTFSTLTVSNMSPEDSSIYLCSVEASNYGYTFGSGTRLTVV.

The chain combines TRBV9 with TRBJ2-3; the D is unclear. Between the trimmed V and J ends, which lost 0 bases and 1 base, there was a span of 12 bases. Germline lookup yields CDR1 SGDLS and CDR2 YYNGEE. The CDR3 contains 16 residues. CDR3 nucleotide sequence: TGTGCCAGCAGCGTAGAGCGCAGGACGGGCACAGATACGCAGTATTTT. Its translation is CASSVERRTGTDTQYF.

The rearrangement uses TRBV27 and TRBJ2-3; D uncertain. V was pared by 5 bases and J by 2 bases, with 17 bases between. CDR1 MNHEY and CDR2 SMNVEV come from the germline V gene (reference sequence). CDR3 length: 16 residues. CDR3 amino acids: CASSPIDSRLTDTQYF. CDR3 sequence (DNA): TGTGCCAGCAGTCCCATCGACTCCCGCCTCACAGATACGCAGTATTTT.

This chain connects TRBV7-8 to TRBJ2-5; D is unclear. Germline V lookup: CDR1 SGHVS, CDR2 FQNEAQ. This CDR3 is 15 amino acids long. V was pared by 1 base and J by 4 bases, with 13 bases between. In DNA form, the CDR3 reads TGTGCCAGCAGCTTAGGCCCGAGGTGGACAGAGACCCAGTACTTC. The encoded protein is CASSLGPRWTETQYF. The full variable domain, in which reference TRBV7-8 and TRBJ2-5 provide the parts outside the CDR3, is GAGVSQSPRYKVAKRGQDVALRCDPISGHVSLFWYQQALGQGPEFLTYFQNEAQLDKSGLPSDRFFAERPEGSVSTLKIQRTQQEDSAVYLCASSLGPRWTETQYFGPGTRLLVL.